This T cell receptor (beta chain) emerged from a study of T cells in Graves' hyperthyroidism and ophthalmopathy. About the study: Peripheral blood samples were taken at initial diagnosis, prior to any treatment. Study-wide findings and caveats: With a median lead of about six months before onset, the model predicted ophthalmopathy.

There are 16 residues in the CDR3. Germline V lookup: CDR1 KGHDR, CDR2 SFDVKD. RNA transcripts were the template for amplifying TCR beta CDR3 regions. TCR CDR3 underwent first-round RT-PCR with the HTBI primer set. TCRdb independently ran MiXCR on the multiplex PCR reads; one entry per CDR3 protein. Altogether under 650,000 distinct CDR3 sequences are present, 16% being singletons, with the ten largest covering 3% to 4.5%. As concerns this clonotype: Its antigen is as yet unknown. A much larger clone differs by one base, so this may be a read error.

Thyroid ultrasound and orbital computed tomography, with clinical symptoms and serum thyroxine and TRAb, informed diagnoses. This TCR was recovered from a woman in her twenties or thirties with Graves' hyperthyroidism. This sequence joins TRBV24-1 and TRBJ2-1; 7 nucleotides align to TRBD2. The sample comprised blood. This chain's CDR3 is CATSDFKRGAYDEQFF. The CDR3 DNA reads as TGTGCCACCAGTGATTTTAAGCGGGGTGCCTACGATGAGCAGTTCTTC.